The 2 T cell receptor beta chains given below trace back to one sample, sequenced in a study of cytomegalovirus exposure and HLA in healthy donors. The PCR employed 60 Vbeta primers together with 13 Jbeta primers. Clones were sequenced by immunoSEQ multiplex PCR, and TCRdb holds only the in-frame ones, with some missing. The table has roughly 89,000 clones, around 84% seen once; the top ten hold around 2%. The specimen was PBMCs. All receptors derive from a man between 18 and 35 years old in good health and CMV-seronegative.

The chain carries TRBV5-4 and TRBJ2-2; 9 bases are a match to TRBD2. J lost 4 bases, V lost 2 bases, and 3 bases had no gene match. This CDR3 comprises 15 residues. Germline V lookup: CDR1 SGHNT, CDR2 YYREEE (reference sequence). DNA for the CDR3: TGTGCCAGCAGCTTTAGTAGCGGGGGCACCGGGGAGCTGTTTTTT. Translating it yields CASSFSSGGTGELFF.

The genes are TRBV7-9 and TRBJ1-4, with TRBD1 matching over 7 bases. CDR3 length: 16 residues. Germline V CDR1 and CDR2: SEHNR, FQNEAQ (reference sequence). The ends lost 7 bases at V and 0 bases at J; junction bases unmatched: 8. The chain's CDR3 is CASTQGGAATNEKLFF. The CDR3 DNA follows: TGTGCCAGCACCCAGGGGGGAGCTGCAACTAATGAAAAACTGTTTTTT.